The 9 T cell receptor beta chains below were found in one sample sequenced in a study of high-grade serous ovarian cancer treatment subgroups. Tumor samples were taken before definitive surgery or chemotherapy. The table came from immunoSEQ multiplex PCR; TCRdb's copy has only in-frame clones and leaves some out. The data contain some 2,400 clones, roughly four fifths of them singletons. The sample taken for sequencing was tumor tissue. All receptors come from a human donor with high-grade serous ovarian cancer.

The rearrangement links TRBV7-8 to TRBJ1-2; D is undetermined. Germline lookup yields CDR1 SGHVS and CDR2 FQNEAQ. Trimming cost V 5 bases and J 8 bases, with 15 bases left between them. CDR3 size: 13 residues. CDR3: CASSQDPGMGYTF. The CDR3 nucleotides read TGTGCCAGCAGCCAAGACCCGGGTATGGGCTACACCTTC.

CDR3 nucleotides: TGTGCCGCGGGGGGGCCCCAAGAGACCCAGTACTTC. Amino acid sequence: CAAGGPQETQYF. V is TRBV7-8 and J is TRBJ2-5, with 9 bases lining up with TRBD2. This CDR3 region has 12 residues. V dropped 11 bases and J dropped 1; count of bases not matched to a gene: 2. Per the germline V gene, CDR1 is SGHVS and CDR2 is FQNEAQ.

This clone has more than one count but fewer than ten. The chain combines TRBV7-9 with TRBJ2-7; TRBD2 might be the D (7 bases). The germline V gene encodes CDR1 SEHNR and CDR2 FQNEAQ (reference sequence). The CDR3 runs to 17 residues. The V end lost 1 base, the J end lost 3 bases, and 19 bases lay between the germline ends. For the CDR3, the DNA is TGTGCCAGCAGCTTAGAGGGGGGGGGAATTGGGGTCTACGAGCAGTACTTC. As protein: CASSLEGGGIGVYEQYF.

The J gene is TRBJ2-7, the V gene TRBV5-1, with 9 bases identical to TRBD1. Germline V CDR1 and CDR2: SGHRS, YFSETQ. This CDR3 is built from 16 residues. The trim removed 0 bases at V and 1 base at J, leaving 5 bases unmatched. The CDR3 nucleotides are TGCGCCAGCAGCTTGGATTACGGGACAGGGTCCTACGAGCAGTACTTC. As protein: CASSLDYGTGSYEQYF.

The chain combines TRBV6-1 with TRBJ1-4, with D perhaps TRBD1 (6 bases). CDR3 length: 15 residues. CDR1 is MNHNS and CDR2 is SASEGT in the germline V gene. Trimming took 4 bases from V and 4 from J, leaving 13 bases between them. CDR3 protein: CASSVQGYGNEKLFF. The DNA for the CDR3 is TGTGCCAGCAGTGTACAGGGCTACGGTAATGAAAAACTGTTTTTT.

The chain carries TRBV9 and TRBJ2-7; 7 positions match TRBD2. The CDR3 sequence is 14 residues long. CDR1 and CDR2 (germline): SGDLS, YYNGEE. J gave up 0 bases and V 1 base, and 1 base lay outside the gene matches. CDR3 sequence (DNA): TGTGCCAGCAGCGTAAGCGGGAACTCCTACGAGCAGTACTTC. It specifies CASSVSGNSYEQYF. The whole variable domain, remainder taken from reference TRBV9 and TRBJ2-7, is DSGVTQTPKHLITATGQRVTLRCSPRSGDLSVYWYQQSLDQGLQFLIQYYNGEERAKGNILERFSAQQFPDLHSELNLSSLELGDSALYFCASSVSGNSYEQYFGPGTRLTVT.

DNA for the CDR3: TGCGCCAGCTCAGTAGGGGGCCCTGGGGCCAACGTCCTGACTTTC. It is translated as CASSVGGPGANVLTF. V is TRBV5-1 and J is TRBJ2-6; TRBD1 matches at 7 bases. The trim removed 7 bases at V and 2 bases at J, leaving 6 bases unmatched. The CDR3 spans 15 residues. CDR1 and CDR2 from the germline V gene are SGHRS and YFSETQ.

The rearrangement joins TRBV6-4 to TRBJ2-1, with 8 bases fitting TRBD2. This CDR3 has 16 residues. V shed 3 bases, J shed 6 bases, and the junction held 10 bases outside the gene matches. From germline, CDR1 is MRHNA and CDR2 SNTAGT. CDR3 DNA sequence: TGTGCCAGCAGTGAATCCCGGGGGGGCCCAGGCAATGAGCAGTTCTTC. This encodes CASSESRGGPGNEQFF.

The chain employs TRBV15 and TRBJ2-5; TRBD1 might be the D (5 bases). The end of the DNA fits TRBJ2-7 better, so the J call may be wrong. Germline CDR1 and CDR2: LNHNV and YYDKDF (reference sequence). The CDR3 has 13 residues. CDR3: CATSSGQGYEQYF. For the CDR3, the DNA is TGTGCCACCAGCAGCGGGCAGGGCTACGAGCAGTACTTC.